This T cell receptor beta chain was captured by sequencing in a study of CD8 T cells in ankylosing spondylitis. Study-wide results and caveats: Disease-associated clones were CD8+ and fairly uncommon in peripheral blood.

This clonotype was found once. Its antigen is not known. TCRdb analysed the 5' RACE reads with MiXCR anew, one entry per CDR3 protein. This sample has just over 150,000 distinct CDR3 sequences, with roughly 18% found just once. Germline CDR1 reads SGHRS; CDR2 reads YFSETQ. V dropped 4 bases and J dropped 2; count of bases not matched to a gene: 8. The CDR3 runs 16 residues. The rearrangement uses TRBV5-1 and TRBJ2-1, with 8 bases identical to TRBD1. Sample: blood, either unsorted or a sorted T cell fraction (not recorded which). The receptor's source is a male donor with ankylosing spondylitis or in good health (not recorded which). The CDR3 protein is CASSRDRGRAYNEQFF. In nucleotides, the CDR3 is TGCGCCAGCAGCCGTGACAGGGGAAGGGCCTACAATGAGCAGTTCTTC.